This T cell receptor beta chain was identified during a study of neurological immune-mediated disorders (dated by TCRdb to between 2017 and 2020). About the investigation overall: Of the 35 or so multiple sclerosis patients, 31 had relapsing-remitting MS and 3 had secondary progressive MS. Alongside PBMC samples, the set of some 100 TCR-beta libraries contained longitudinal samples, technical triplicates, and paired CD4+ and CD8+ T-cell subsets that had been sorted. Using UMI-based sequencing, the study compared peripheral blood TCR-beta repertoires from patients with HTLV-I-associated myelopathy (HAM/TSP), patients with multiple sclerosis, and healthy controls. The cohort was made up of approximately 71 subjects, consisting of some 14 HAM/TSP patients, 35 or so multiple sclerosis patients and 20 healthy controls. Broader findings and caveats from the paper: TCR clonal expansion was highest in HAM/TSP patients and lowest in MS patients, with MS patients falling below even healthy controls. No identical CDR3 amino acid sequences were found to be shared among expanded clones across subjects, suggesting that TCR-beta repertoires were private in all groups. Phylogenetic analysis grouped repertoires from 18 of 34 MS patients into a cluster of related CDR3 sequences, suggesting a possible repertoire-level signature. No association of the MS cluster with clinical or MRI features was observed, and the need for larger cohorts was stated by the authors.

The CDR3 runs 14 residues from the cysteine to the phenylalanine. Only the CDR3 portion is preserved as DNA: 42 bases, with reading frame beginning at the first base. Relative to germline, V is 3 bases shorter and J is 0 bases shorter, with 6 bases between their ends. Unsorted PBMC libraries were generated from 2 million PBMCs stored in RNAlater at -80 °C until RNA extraction. Multiple sclerosis patients were enrolled in a US clinical protocol evaluating disease progression by magnetic resonance imaging. Peripheral blood underwent Ficoll-Hypaque density gradient centrifugation to isolate PBMCs, which were then cryopreserved in liquid nitrogen. This clonotype was detected ten times or more. The antigen it recognizes is unknown. Base qualities are not recorded, but no much larger clone differs from it by a single base. To synthesize cDNA, template-switch 5'RACE was performed with a primer carrying a 10-nucleotide random unique molecular identifier so that each TCR transcript was tagged. Each sequencing run produced over 180 million TCR-beta sequences covering 15-18 subjects. The RNeasy kit was used to extract total RNA. Using the KAPA Real-time Library Amplification kit, TCR-beta VDJ regions were amplified with primers for the TCR constant region and the 5'RACE anchor. Sample indexes and Illumina adaptors were added in a first PCR, after which library yield was increased in a second PCR. The roughly 650 bp TCR product was size-selected on a 2% E-gel SizeSelection system after Ampure bead purification. Before pooling, library quality was assessed on a Bioanalyzer, concentration was determined with Qubit, and library quantification was performed with the Kapa Library Quantification kit. An Illumina HiSeq 2500 sequenced the libraries paired-end 2 x 150 bp. To increase sequence diversity, about 24-32% phiX was spiked into each library pool. The study's processing was this. Quality-filtered reads were processed with the UMI-based MiGEC pipeline, which removed over 80% of raw TCR sequences during error correction. IMGT germline references were used for aligning VDJ genes, and each clonotype was defined as a unique CDR3 amino acid sequence together with its V-J genes. VDJtools evaluated clonal expansion, Shannon diversity and CDR3 relatedness (CalcPairwiseDistances, ClusterSamples); CLCbio workbench built phylogenetic trees. Expanded clones were defined as having at least 8 unique UMIs, based on coefficient-of-variation modelling across technical triplicates. Starting from the raw public reads, TCRdb applied fastp trimming at Q25, assembled clones with MiXCR and retained in-frame beta chains. Here each entry gathers all rows of one CDR3 protein and keeps the most common genes and DNA. The V and J calls were not made by the authors but by TCRdb's processing. Present in this sample are approximately 100,000 distinct CDR3 sequences, 3% to 4.5% of which were seen just once. The ten largest make up roughly 6% of the sample.

The V gene is TRBV12-3 or TRBV12-4 and the J gene is TRBJ1-3; a confident D gene designation cannot be given. Specimen: PBMCs. The TCR comes from a woman under 30 with multiple sclerosis. In nucleotide form, the sequence is TGTGCCAGCAGTTTCGTTATCTCTGGAAACACCATATATTTT. This translates into CASSFVISGNTIYF.